This TCR beta chain was sequenced in a study of T cell responses to AZD1222 COVID-19 vaccine. For this clone: Other DNA sequences in this specimen translate into the identical CDR3.

Germline-derived CDR1 and CDR2 are LNHDA and SQIVND (reference sequence). V gave up 6 bases and J gave up 1 base; unmatched junction bases: 1. The CDR3 runs 14 residues. Measured with immunoSEQ multiplex PCR; TCRdb has only the in-frame clones, and not every one. The repertoire holds approximately 130,000 clones, 70% to 90% seen once, with 9.4% in the top ten. The sequencing here drew on peripheral blood, taken on day 0 of AZD1222 vaccination. The rearrangement uses TRBV19 and TRBJ2-2; TRBD1 matches 8 bases. The clonotype was recovered from an adult in good health. CDR3 residues: CASRGTGNTGELFF. CDR3 in DNA: TGTGCCAGTAGGGGGACAGGGAACACCGGGGAGCTGTTTTTT.